The 7 T cell receptor beta chains given below trace back to one sample, sequenced in a study of cytomegalovirus exposure and HLA in healthy donors. 60 Vbeta and 13 Jbeta primers were used in PCR. Data came from immunoSEQ multiplex PCR; TCRdb stores just in-frame clones and leaves some out. Of roughly 100,000 clones in the sample, about 83% were seen once. The sample comprised PBMCs. All receptors derive from a female donor in good health and CMV-seropositive.

J is TRBJ2-3 and V is TRBV7-8, with 8 bases aligning to TRBD1. The V segment lost 2 bases and the J segment 11 bases; nucleotides outside the gene matches: 6. The CDR3 is made up of 13 amino acids. Germline V gene lookup returns CDR1 SGHVS and CDR2 FQNEAQ. The CDR3 loop reads CASSLIRDRRQYF. CDR3 sequence (DNA): TGTGCCAGCAGCTTAATCAGGGACAGGCGGCAGTATTTT.

The chain uses TRBV5-1 and TRBJ2-3, with D perhaps matching TRBD1 (5 bases). Trimming stripped 5 bases from V and 2 bases from J, with 18 bases between. CDR3 size: 16 residues. Germline loops: CDR1 SGHRS, CDR2 YFSETQ. CDR3 amino acids: CASRRQSELYTDTQYF. Written as DNA, the CDR3 is TGCGCCAGCAGACGACAGTCAGAACTATACACAGATACGCAGTATTTT.

This sequence joins TRBV7-2 and TRBJ1-4; D is perhaps TRBD1 (6 bases). V was trimmed by 8 bases and J by 7 bases, leaving 20 bases between them. CDR1 is SGHTA, CDR2 FQGNSA, per germline. CDR3 length: 15 amino acids. CDR3 region: CASGTRRGRLEKLFF. CDR3 sequence (DNA): TGTGCCAGCGGAACTCGCAGGGGAAGGCTTGAAAAACTGTTTTTT.

The chain links TRBV6-1 to TRBJ2-7; 8 positions agree with TRBD1. With V trimmed by 6 bases and J by 2 bases, 6 bases remained unmatched. The CDR3 runs to 14 residues. Germline CDR1 MNHNS, CDR2 SASEGT. In DNA, the CDR3 is TGTGCCAGCAGACCCGACAGGGGCGCCTACGAGCAGTACTTC. Amino acids: CASRPDRGAYEQYF.

The chain recombines TRBV7-3 with TRBJ2-2; 9 bases align to TRBD2. The V gene's germline CDR1 is SGHTA and CDR2 FQGTGA. This CDR3 is built from 17 residues. V shed 5 bases, J shed 2 bases, and the junction held 9 bases outside the gene matches. In DNA, the CDR3 is TGTGCCAGCAGCACAGCGGGAGGTCCGGGTAACACCGGGGAGCTGTTTTTT. Protein sequence: CASSTAGGPGNTGELFF.

This chain connects TRBV9 to TRBJ1-2; TRBD1 might be the D (6 bases). Germline assignment: CDR1 SGDLS and CDR2 YYNGEE. V lost 3 bases to trimming and J lost 6 bases, with 15 bases between them. There are 14 residues in the CDR3. In DNA, the CDR3 is TGTGCCAGCAGCGCTTCAAACAGGGCCCATGGCTACACCTTC. As protein: CASSASNRAHGYTF.

Regarding this clone: Its ends do not fully match the called genes, so a read error is possible. This chain joins TRBV5-1 and TRBJ2-3; 8 bases match TRBD1. The V gene's germline CDR1 is SGHRS and CDR2 YFSETQ. The CDR3 is made up of 16 amino acids. CDR3 residues: CASSPPGQVSTDTRYF. The CDR3 DNA reads as TGCGCCAGCAGCCCCCCGGGACAGGTCAGCACGGATACGCGGTATTTT.